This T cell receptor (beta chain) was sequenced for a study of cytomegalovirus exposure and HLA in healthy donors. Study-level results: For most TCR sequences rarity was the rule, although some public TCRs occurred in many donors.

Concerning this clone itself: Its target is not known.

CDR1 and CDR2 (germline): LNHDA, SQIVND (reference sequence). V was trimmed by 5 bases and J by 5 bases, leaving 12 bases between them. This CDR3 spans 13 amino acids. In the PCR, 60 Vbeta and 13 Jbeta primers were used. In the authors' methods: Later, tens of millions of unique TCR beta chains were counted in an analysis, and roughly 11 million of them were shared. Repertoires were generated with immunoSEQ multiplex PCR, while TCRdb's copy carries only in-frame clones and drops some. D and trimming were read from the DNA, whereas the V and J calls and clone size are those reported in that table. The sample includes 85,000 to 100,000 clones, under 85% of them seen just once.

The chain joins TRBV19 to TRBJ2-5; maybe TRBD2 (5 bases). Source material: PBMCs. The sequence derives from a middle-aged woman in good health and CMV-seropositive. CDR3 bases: TGTGCCAGTAGTCTGAGGAGAGGGGAGACCCAGTACTTC. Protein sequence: CASSLRRGETQYF.